The 4 T cell receptor beta chains below were found in one sample sequenced in a study of graft-versus-host responses after intestinal transplantation (dated by TCRdb to the early 2020s). Library generation was performed with the immunoSEQ multiplex PCR assay. The table was pulled from immuneACCESS by TCRdb, which kept in-frame rearrangements only. Such tables lose some clones; where checked, under half of the loss comes from unresolved V genes, and the rest has no known cause. In this sample the table shows 96,000 or so clones, roughly nine tenths of which occur a single time. The ten largest clonotypes hold around 0.17% of the sample. Their cognate antigens are unknown. The sample's time point label is to be understood as: cells obtained before transplantation from donor or recipient. Sequencing used unstimulated CD4+ T cells sorted from spleen or lymph node cells, obtained before intestinal transplant. These receptors all come from a human donor who received an intestinal transplant.

The rearrangement joins TRBV4-3 to TRBJ2-3; TRBD1 might be the D (5 bases). The length of the CDR3 is 16 residues. V lost 0 bases and J lost 1, with 11 bases in between. Germline V gene lookup returns CDR1 LGHNA and CDR2 YSLEER. Written as DNA, the CDR3 is TGCGCCAGCAGCCAAGACCCCAGGGTCGGCACAGATACGCAGTATTTT. It specifies CASSQDPRVGTDTQYF.

The chain links TRBV7-2 to TRBJ2-1; 9 bases fit TRBD1. The CDR3 consists of 15 residues. Germline V CDR1 and CDR2: SGHTA, FQGNSA. J lost 4 bases, V lost 4 bases, and 5 bases had no gene match. The DNA for the CDR3 is TGTGCCAGCAGCTCAACCGGGACAGGGTACAATGAGCAGTTCTTC. Residues: CASSSTGTGYNEQFF.

V is TRBV19 and J is TRBJ2-1; 11 positions agree with TRBD2. Germline V lookup: CDR1 LNHDA, CDR2 SQIVND (reference sequence). With V trimmed by 3 bases and J by 4 bases, 8 bases remained unmatched. The CDR3 has 17 residues. CDR3 nucleotides: TGTGCCAGTAGTATCTCCACTAGCGGGAGATCTTACAATGAGCAGTTCTTC. It is translated as CASSISTSGRSYNEQFF. Variable domain in full (rest from reference TRBV19 and TRBJ2-1): DGGITQSPKYLFRKEGQNVTLSCEQNLNHDAMYWYRQDPGQGLRLIYYSQIVNDFQKGDIAEGYSVSREKKESFPLTVTSAQKNPTAFYLCASSISTSGRSYNEQFFGPGTRLTVL.

The chain has TRBV9 and TRBJ2-1, with 13 nucleotides matching TRBD2. Germline trimming cut 4 bases from V and 4 bases from J; bases unmatched to any gene: 11. Per the germline V gene, CDR1 is SGDLS and CDR2 is YYNGEE. There are 18 residues in the CDR3. As DNA, the CDR3 is TGTGCCAGCAGCCCCCAAACTGGACTAGCGGGGGCATACAATGAGCAGTTCTTC. Protein sequence: CASSPQTGLAGAYNEQFF.